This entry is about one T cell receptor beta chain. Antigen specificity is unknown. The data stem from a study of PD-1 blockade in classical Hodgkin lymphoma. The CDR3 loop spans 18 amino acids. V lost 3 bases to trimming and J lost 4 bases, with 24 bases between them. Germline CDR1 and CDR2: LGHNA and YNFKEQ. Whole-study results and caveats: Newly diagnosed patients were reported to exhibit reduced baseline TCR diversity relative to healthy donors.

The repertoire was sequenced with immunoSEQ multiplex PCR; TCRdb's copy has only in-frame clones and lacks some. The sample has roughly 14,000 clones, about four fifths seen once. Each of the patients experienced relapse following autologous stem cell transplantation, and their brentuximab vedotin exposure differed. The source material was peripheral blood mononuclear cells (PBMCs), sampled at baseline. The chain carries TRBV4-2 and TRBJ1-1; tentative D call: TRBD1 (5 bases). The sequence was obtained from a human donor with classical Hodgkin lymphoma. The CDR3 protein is CASSHFGARTLSGTEAFF. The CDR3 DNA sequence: TGTGCCAGCAGCCATTTCGGGGCTCGGACCTTATCGGGCACTGAAGCTTTCTTT.